This note documents a single T cell receptor (beta chain) sequence. This sample was included in a study of T cell changes during pregnancy in multiple sclerosis. The data were produced by immunoSEQ multiplex PCR, yet TCRdb's version contains in-frame clones alone and is incomplete. The sample lists 50,000 or so clones; under 95% were seen once. Trimming removed 1 base from V and 0 bases from J, with 10 bases in between. There are 16 residues in the CDR3. Germline V gene lookup returns CDR1 LGHNA and CDR2 YNFKEQ. Source: CD4+ T cells from peripheral blood mononuclear cells, taken in the second trimester of pregnancy. The chain couples TRBV4-2 to TRBJ2-1; D gene ambiguous. The origin of this receptor is a female donor with multiple sclerosis, enrolled in a pregnancy study. As DNA, the CDR3 is TGTGCCAGCAGCCAAGTAGCAGTAAACTCCTACAATGAGCAGTTCTTC. It codes for CASSQVAVNSYNEQFF.